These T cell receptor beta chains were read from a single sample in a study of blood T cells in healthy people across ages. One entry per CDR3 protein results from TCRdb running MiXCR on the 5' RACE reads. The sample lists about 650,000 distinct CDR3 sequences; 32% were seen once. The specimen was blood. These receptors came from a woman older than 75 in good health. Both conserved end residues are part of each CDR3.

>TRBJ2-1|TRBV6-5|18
CASSYSSPGKRGYNEQFF
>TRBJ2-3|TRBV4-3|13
CASSQGFTDTQYF
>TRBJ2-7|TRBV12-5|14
CASGTRTGYYEQYF
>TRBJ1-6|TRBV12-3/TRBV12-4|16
CASSSYRATYNSPLHF
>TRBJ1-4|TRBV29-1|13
CSAYPTGNEKLFF
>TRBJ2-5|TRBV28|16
CASSHRDRVFVETQYF
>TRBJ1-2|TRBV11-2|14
CASSLIQGSYGYTF
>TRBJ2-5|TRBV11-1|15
CASSPNLEGAGTQYF
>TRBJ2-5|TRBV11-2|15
CASSSGIQGRQTQYF
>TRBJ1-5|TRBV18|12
CASSPGTGAQHF
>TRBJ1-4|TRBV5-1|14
CASRTSNTEEKLFF
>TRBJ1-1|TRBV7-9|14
CASSLDAGGSEAFF
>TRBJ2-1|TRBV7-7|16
CASSQGAGGGHNEQFF